This T cell receptor beta chain originates from a study of graft-versus-host responses after intestinal transplantation. General observations from the study: HvG clone declines early post-transplant were associated with peak circulating GvH levels.

About this clone itself: Its specificity is not known.

TCRdb's table, derived via immunoSEQ multiplex PCR, lists solely in-frame clones and lacks some. The data hold some 40,000 clones, with over 85% observed a single time. Germline CDR1 reads MNHEY; CDR2 reads SVGAGI. The CDR3 contains 16 residues. The trim removed 0 bases at V and 5 bases at J, leaving 6 bases unmatched. Sequenced material: PBMCs, taken around 730 days after intestinal transplantation. V is TRBV6-5 and J is TRBJ2-7; 11 nucleotides match TRBD1. The TCR originated in a human patient who received an intestinal transplant, so some T cells may come from the graft donor. CDR3 protein: CASSYSRGTGGHEQYF. DNA of the CDR3: TGTGCCAGCAGTTACTCTAGAGGGACAGGGGGACACGAGCAGTACTTC.